A single sample gave rise to the 20 T cell receptor beta chains below, sequenced in a study of T cell responses to AZD1222 COVID-19 vaccine. TCRdb's copy holds only in-frame clones and misses some; the assay was immunoSEQ multiplex PCR. The table shows approximately 150,000 clones, with 85% to 95% occurring only once. The sample was peripheral blood, taken on day 0 of AZD1222 vaccination. The receptor set was obtained from an adult in good health.

This clone was seen more than once but under ten times. This chain uses TRBV7-9 with TRBJ1-5, with D maybe TRBD1 (6 bases). Germline V gene sequence: CDR1 SEHNR, CDR2 FQNEAQ (reference sequence). The CDR3 totals 17 residues. The ends were cut back, 3 bases at V and 1 base at J, with 16 bases in the middle. The CDR3 loop reads CASSLGRDRLSNQPQHF. In nucleotides, the CDR3 is TGTGCCAGCAGCTTGGGCCGAGACAGGTTAAGCAATCAGCCCCAGCATTTT.

V usage is TRBV28 and J usage is TRBJ1-2; D ambiguous. Germline-derived CDR1 and CDR2 are MDHEN and SYDVKM. Trimming took 5 bases from V and 2 from J, leaving 12 bases between them. There are 14 residues in the CDR3. CDR3 amino acids: CASSLTALNYGYTF. The CDR3 coding sequence is TGTGCCAGCAGTCTAACGGCTCTCAACTATGGCTACACCTTC.

In its sample, this clone was seen a few times. CDR3 bases: TGTGCCAGCAGCTTAGGGGTAAGACTAGCGGGGCTGTACGAGCAGTACTTC. Protein product: CASSLGVRLAGLYEQYF. The genes are TRBV11-2 and TRBJ2-7, with 11 bases fitting TRBD2. Trimming took 1 base from V and 4 from J; bases not matched to a gene: 9. Looked up from germline, CDR1 is SGHAT and CDR2 is FQNNGV. The CDR3 consists of 17 residues.

This clone was seen only once. V and J are TRBV16 and TRBJ1-5; no firm D call. Trimming removed 1 base at V and 3 bases at J, with 16 bases between. Germline CDR1 KGHSY, CDR2 FQNENV. The CDR3 is 17 amino acids. CDR3 nucleotides: TGTGCCAGCAGCCAATTAGGCGGCACCTTAGCCAATCAGCCCCAGCATTTT. As protein: CASSQLGGTLANQPQHF.

The CDR3 DNA reads TGTGCCACCAGTCCAGACCCGACAGGGCCGCCCCAGCATTTT. Its translation is CATSPDPTGPPQHF. The chain recombines TRBV24-1 with TRBJ1-5; 7 positions match TRBD1. V shed 6 bases and J 9 bases; nucleotides not matched to a gene: 10. CDR1 and CDR2 (germline): KGHDR, SFDVKD. The CDR3 loop spans 14 amino acids.

The J gene is TRBJ1-5, the V gene TRBV9, with D maybe TRBD1 (5 bases). There are 14 residues in the CDR3. Germline V gene data show CDR1 as SGDLS and CDR2 as YYNGEE. Trimming pared 2 bases from V and 3 bases from J, leaving 9 bases between. The CDR3 nucleotides are TGTGCCAGCAGCGTGGACGGGGCCAATCAGCCCCAGCATTTT. It codes for CASSVDGANQPQHF.

The rearrangement links TRBV3-1 (or the pseudogene TRBV3-2) to TRBJ2-7, with 7 bases aligning to TRBD2. CDR1 and CDR2 from the germline V gene are LGHDT and YNNKEL (reference sequence). The ends lost 0 bases at V and 5 bases at J; junction bases unmatched: 10. This CDR3 spans 16 amino acids. Here the CDR3 reads CASSQDPGAGLDEQYF. CDR3 coding DNA: TGTGCCAGCAGCCAAGATCCGGGAGCGGGGCTAGACGAGCAGTACTTC.

The chain recombines TRBV12-3 or TRBV12-4 with TRBJ1-3; possibly TRBD1 for D (5 bases). CDR3 length equals 13 residues. V gave up 3 bases and J gave up 3 bases, with 6 bases separating them. CDR3 nucleotides: TGTGCCAGCAGTTTGAGGGGTGGAAACACCATATATTTT. It encodes CASSLRGGNTIYF.

The chain joins TRBV3-1 (or the pseudogene TRBV3-2) to TRBJ2-3; D call uncertain. The V and J ends lost 4 bases and 2 bases respectively, with 4 bases between them. The CDR3 spans 12 residues. Germline CDR1 reads LGHDT; CDR2 reads YNNKEL (reference sequence). In nucleotides, the CDR3 is TGTGCCAGCAGCCGCCCCACAGATACGCAGTATTTT. The encoded protein is CASSRPTDTQYF.

The chain combines TRBV7-9 with TRBJ1-2; perhaps TRBD1 as D (6 bases). The germline V and J ends were trimmed by 5 bases and 1 base, with 17 bases remaining between them. The CDR3 runs to 16 residues. Germline V gives CDR1 SEHNR, CDR2 FQNEAQ (reference sequence). This CDR3 is CASSPGGGAGNYGYTF. Here the CDR3 DNA reads TGTGCCAGCAGCCCGGGTGGGGGGGCTGGTAACTATGGCTACACCTTC.

V is TRBV30 and J is TRBJ1-2; D uncertain. CDR3 size: 12 residues. Germline V gene lookup returns CDR1 GTSNPN and CDR2 SVGIG (reference sequence). Trimming pared 4 bases from V and 2 bases from J, leaving 8 bases between. The CDR3 DNA reads TGTGCCTGGATCCCCCACAACTATGGCTACACCTTC. Translation gives CAWIPHNYGYTF.

The chain is built from TRBV15 and TRBJ2-7, with 9 bases aligning to TRBD1. The CDR3 extends over 14 amino acids. Germline V gene lookup returns CDR1 LNHNV and CDR2 YYDKDF (reference sequence). J lost 6 bases, V lost 3 bases, and 6 bases had no gene match. CDR3 nucleotides: TGTGCCACCAGCAGGGGACAGGGCTTCGGCGAGCAGTACTTC. The encoded protein is CATSRGQGFGEQYF.

The chain links TRBV4-1 to TRBJ2-1; 10 bases are shared with TRBD2. With 1 base clipped from V and 6 bases from J, the junction kept 6 bases outside the gene matches. The CDR3 loop spans 16 amino acids. Germline V gene data show CDR1 as MGHRA and CDR2 as YSYEKL. CDR3 in amino acids: CASSQVSLAGVNEQFF. CDR3 bases: TGCGCCAGCAGCCAAGTGAGTCTAGCGGGGGTCAATGAGCAGTTCTTC.

The CDR3, as DNA: TGTGCCAGCTCACCAGAGTGGCGCCCAAGCTACGAGCAGTACTTC. Translating gives CASSPEWRPSYEQYF. J is TRBJ2-7 and V is TRBV18, with D hard to call. The CDR3 loop spans 15 amino acids. Germline loops: CDR1 KGHSH, CDR2 LQKENI. Trimming took off 2 bases at V and 3 bases at J, with 14 bases between the two ends. Supplemented by reference TRBV18 and TRBJ2-7, the full variable domain reads NAGVMQNPRHLVRRRGQEARLRCSPMKGHSHVYWYRQLPEEGLKFMVYLQKENIIDESGMPKERFSAEFPKEGPSILRIQQVVRGDSAAYFCASSPEWRPSYEQYFGPGTRLTVT.

The chain links TRBV27 to TRBJ1-1; TRBD1 aligns across 10 bases. V lost 5 bases and J lost 11; bases outside the gene matches: 11. The V gene's germline CDR1 is MNHEY and CDR2 SMNVEV (reference sequence). The CDR3 runs 14 residues. The CDR3 bases are TGTGCCAGCAGTCCCCAACTAGGGACAGGGGTGGCTTTCTTT. Amino acid sequence: CASSPQLGTGVAFF.

The gene calls are TRBV13 and TRBJ1-1, with D unclear. Looked up from germline, CDR1 is PRHDT and CDR2 is FYEKMQ (reference sequence). CDR3 length equals 12 residues. Trimming cost V 5 bases and J 1 base, with 5 bases left between them. The CDR3 here is CASSPRNTEAFF. The CDR3, as DNA: TGTGCCAGCAGCCCGAGGAACACTGAAGCTTTCTTT.

The rearrangement uses TRBV6-6 and TRBJ2-7, with D possibly called TRBD1 or TRBD2 (5 bases each). The CDR3 extends over 13 amino acids. V was clipped by 6 bases and J by 3 bases, with 12 bases between them. Germline V lookup: CDR1 MNHNY, CDR2 SVGAGI (reference sequence). The CDR3 bases are TGTGCCAGCAGGGTGGGACGCTACTACGAGCAGTACTTC. Residues: CASRVGRYYEQYF.

The chain combines TRBV5-5 with TRBJ2-2; D might be TRBD1 or TRBD2, each matching 5 bases. Germline lookup yields CDR1 SGHKS and CDR2 YYEKEE (reference sequence). There are 18 residues in the CDR3. V was shortened by 0 bases and J by 4 bases, with 19 bases between the two germline ends. The CDR3 region has the DNA TGTGCCAGCAGCTTGGAGTCGGGGACGGGAAGGGGCACCGGGGAGCTGTTTTTT. Translating it yields CASSLESGTGRGTGELFF.

The chain employs TRBV4-1 and TRBJ2-7; maybe TRBD2 (5 bases). Germline values: CDR1 MGHRA, CDR2 YSYEKL. The V end was cut by 4 bases, the J end by 1 base, with 8 bases between. The CDR3 runs to 13 residues. The CDR3 bases are TGCGCCAGCAGCCGCGGGTCTTCCTACGAGCAGTACTTC. Its translation is CASSRGSSYEQYF.

As to this clone: Other nucleotide sequences from this sample produce the same CDR3. The chain joins TRBV3-1 (or the pseudogene TRBV3-2) to TRBJ1-1, with no clear D. V lost 1 base and J lost 7, with 4 bases in between. The CDR3 length is 11 residues. Germline assignment: CDR1 LGHDT and CDR2 YNNKEL (reference sequence). The CDR3: CASSQVGEAFF. The DNA of the CDR3 is TGTGCCAGCAGCCAAGTCGGTGAAGCTTTCTTT.